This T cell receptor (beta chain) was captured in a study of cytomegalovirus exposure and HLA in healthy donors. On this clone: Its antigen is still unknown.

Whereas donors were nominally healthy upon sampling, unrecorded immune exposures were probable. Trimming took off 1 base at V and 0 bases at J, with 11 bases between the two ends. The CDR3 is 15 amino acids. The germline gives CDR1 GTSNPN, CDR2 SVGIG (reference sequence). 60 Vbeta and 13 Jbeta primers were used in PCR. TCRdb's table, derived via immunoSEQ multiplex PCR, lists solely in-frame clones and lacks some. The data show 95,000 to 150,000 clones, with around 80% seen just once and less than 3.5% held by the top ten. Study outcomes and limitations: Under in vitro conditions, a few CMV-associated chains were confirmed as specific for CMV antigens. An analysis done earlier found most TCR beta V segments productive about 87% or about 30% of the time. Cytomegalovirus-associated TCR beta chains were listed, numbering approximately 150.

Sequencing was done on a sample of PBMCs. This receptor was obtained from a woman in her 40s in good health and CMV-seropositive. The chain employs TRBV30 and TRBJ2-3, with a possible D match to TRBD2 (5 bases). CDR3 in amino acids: CAWSEGARSTDTQYF. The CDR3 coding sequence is TGTGCCTGGAGTGAGGGAGCCCGGAGCACAGATACGCAGTATTTT.